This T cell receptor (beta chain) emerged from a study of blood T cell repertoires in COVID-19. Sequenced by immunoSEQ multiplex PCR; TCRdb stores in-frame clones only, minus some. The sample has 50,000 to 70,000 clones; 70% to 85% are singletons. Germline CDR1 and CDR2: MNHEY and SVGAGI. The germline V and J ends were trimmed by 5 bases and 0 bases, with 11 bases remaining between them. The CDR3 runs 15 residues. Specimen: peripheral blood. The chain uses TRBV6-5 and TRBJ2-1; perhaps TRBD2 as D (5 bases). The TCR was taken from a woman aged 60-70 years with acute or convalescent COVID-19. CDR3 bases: TGTGCCAGCAGTCAGCGGAGGAGCTCCTACAATGAGCAGTTCTTC. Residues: CASSQRRSSYNEQFF.